The text below deals with one TCR beta chain. These data are taken from a study of T cells in localized non-small cell lung cancer. Clones were read by immunoSEQ multiplex PCR, and TCRdb kept only the in-frame ones, dropping some. Counted here are some 33,000 clones, roughly 78% occurring once; the ten biggest clones make up roughly 16%. Trimming removed 8 bases from V and 0 bases from J, with 5 bases in between. The CDR3 loop spans 11 amino acids. Germline loops: CDR1 ENHRY, CDR2 SYGVKD. The source was peripheral blood, collected before any cancer treatment. The rearrangement joins TRBV10-3 to TRBJ2-7, with D tentatively TRBD1 (5 bases). The TCR comes from a male donor aged 60 or older with stage III squamous cell lung carcinoma. DNA for the CDR3: TGTGCCATCGGGGCCTCCTACGAGCAGTACTTC. Translating it yields CAIGASYEQYF.